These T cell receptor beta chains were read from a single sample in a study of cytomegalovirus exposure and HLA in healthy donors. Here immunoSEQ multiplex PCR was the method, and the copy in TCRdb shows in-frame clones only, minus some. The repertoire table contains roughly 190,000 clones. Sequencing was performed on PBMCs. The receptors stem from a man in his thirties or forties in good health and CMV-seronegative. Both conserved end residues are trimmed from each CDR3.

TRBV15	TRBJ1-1	ATRTGGIALVNTEAF
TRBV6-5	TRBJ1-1	ASSYSASLNTEAF
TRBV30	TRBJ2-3	AWYQGLGDTQY
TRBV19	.	ASSPLGDEQY
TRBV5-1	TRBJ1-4	ASSSGQGGEKLF
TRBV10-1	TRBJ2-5	ASSGAGTPHETQY
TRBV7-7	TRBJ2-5	ASSLQGFQETQY
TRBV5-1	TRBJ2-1	ASSEPGVEGEQF
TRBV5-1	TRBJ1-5	ASSLGAAGNQPQH
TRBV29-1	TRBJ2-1	SVEPRQPSSYNEQF
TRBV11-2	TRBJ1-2	ASSHTRTHQVGGYT
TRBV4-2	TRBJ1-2	ASSPQTGLDGYT
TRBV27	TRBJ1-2	ASSSGLYGYT
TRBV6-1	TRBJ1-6	ASSAARDRSYNSPLH
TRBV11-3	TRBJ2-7	ASSPPQGTYYEQY
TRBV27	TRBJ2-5	ASSLSILAGDSLQETQY
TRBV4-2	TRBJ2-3	ASSQDLAGYSLGGDTQY
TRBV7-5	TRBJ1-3	VRSSRNTIY
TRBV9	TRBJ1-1	ASSVSPNTEAF
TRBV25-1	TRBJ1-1	ASSPPGGVNTEAF
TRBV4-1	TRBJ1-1	ASSQDDRTGVGGGNTEAF
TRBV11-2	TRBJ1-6	ASSWGQGLMNSPLH
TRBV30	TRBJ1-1	AWSRGTRRGTEAF
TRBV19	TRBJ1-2	ASSNPRDRGQRGYT
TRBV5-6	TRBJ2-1	ASAPKGGEQF
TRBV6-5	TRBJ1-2	ASRPRRAYGYT
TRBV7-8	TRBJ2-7	ASSFARGSSLISSYEQY
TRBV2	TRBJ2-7	ATSTPASDPYEQY
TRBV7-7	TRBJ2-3	ASSLACGASGTDTQY
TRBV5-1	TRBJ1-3	ASSLSQTASSGNTIY
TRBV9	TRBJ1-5	ASSAHGIFNQPQH
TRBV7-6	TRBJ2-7	ASSLEVADSYEQY
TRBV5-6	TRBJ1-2	ASSFVSGRNYGYT
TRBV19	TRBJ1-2	ASRTPQGLNYGYT
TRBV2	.	ASRKAGTSGMYEQY
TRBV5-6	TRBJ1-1	ASSLGQGYMNTEAF
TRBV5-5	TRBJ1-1	ASSLGQALNTEAF
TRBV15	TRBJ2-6	ATSLDSSGANVLT
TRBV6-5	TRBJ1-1	ASSYSGGVGTEAF
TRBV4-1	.	ASSQDAGQGIPYEQY
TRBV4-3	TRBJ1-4	ASSQDRDSPGGGEKLF
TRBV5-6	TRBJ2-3	ASSLAFTDTQY
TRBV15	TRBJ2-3	ATPGLANTDTQY
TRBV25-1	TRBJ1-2	ASSESQGRGYT
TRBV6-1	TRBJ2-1	ASSEYQGASYNEQF